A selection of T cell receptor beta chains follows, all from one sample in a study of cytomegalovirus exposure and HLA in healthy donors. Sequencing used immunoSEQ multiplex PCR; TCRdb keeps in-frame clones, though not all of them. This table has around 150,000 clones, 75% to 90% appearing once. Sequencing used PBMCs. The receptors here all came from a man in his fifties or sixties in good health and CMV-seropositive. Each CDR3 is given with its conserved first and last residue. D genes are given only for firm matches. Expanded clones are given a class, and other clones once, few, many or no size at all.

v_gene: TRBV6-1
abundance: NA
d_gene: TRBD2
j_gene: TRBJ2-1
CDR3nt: TGTGCCAGCAGTGAGCCCCCGGGACTAGGGGTTGATGAGCAGTTCTTC
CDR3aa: CASSEPPGLGVDEQFF

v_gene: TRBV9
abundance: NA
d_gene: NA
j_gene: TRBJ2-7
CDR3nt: TGTGCCAGCAGCGTAGTAGAGGGAACCCCCGCTTTCGACGAGCAGTACTTC
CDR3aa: CASSVVEGTPAFDEQYF

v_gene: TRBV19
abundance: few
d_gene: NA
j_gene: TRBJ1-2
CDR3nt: TGTGCCAGTAGTATTGGAACGGCGGGATCTGGCTACACCTTC
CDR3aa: CASSIGTAGSGYTF

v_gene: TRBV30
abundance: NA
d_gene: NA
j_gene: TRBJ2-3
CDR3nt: TGTGCCTGGAGTCCACAGGGAGATACGCAGTATTTT
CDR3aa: CAWSPQGDTQYF

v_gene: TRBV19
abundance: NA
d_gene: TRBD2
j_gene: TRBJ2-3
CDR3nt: TGTGCCACCAAGGACCTAGGGAGTAGCGGGGGGTCCACAGATACGCAGTATTTT
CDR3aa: CATKDLGSSGGSTDTQYF

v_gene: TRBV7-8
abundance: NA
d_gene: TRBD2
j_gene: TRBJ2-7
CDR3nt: TGTGCCAGCAGCTTAGGGTTTAGCGGGAGGTTCTACGAGCAGTACTTC
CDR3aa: CASSLGFSGRFYEQYF

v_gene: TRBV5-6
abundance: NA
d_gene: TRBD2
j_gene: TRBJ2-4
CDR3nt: TGTGCCAGCAGCGGGGGGGAAAACATTCAGTACTTC
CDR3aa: CASSGGENIQYF

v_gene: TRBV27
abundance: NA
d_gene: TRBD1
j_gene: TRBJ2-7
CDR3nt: TGTGCCAGCAGTTACGGACAGGGGAGCTACGAGCAGTACTTC
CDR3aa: CASSYGQGSYEQYF

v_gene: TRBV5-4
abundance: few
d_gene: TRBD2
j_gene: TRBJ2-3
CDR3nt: TGTGCCAGCAGCTTGGAAAGCGGGGGCCCTATGGGGCCAGATACGCAGTATTTT
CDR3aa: CASSLESGGPMGPDTQYF

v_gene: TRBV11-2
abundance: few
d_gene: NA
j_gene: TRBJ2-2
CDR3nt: TGTGCCAGCAGCCGAGTTAGTGCGGGGACCGGGGAGCTGTTTTTT
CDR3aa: CASSRVSAGTGELFF

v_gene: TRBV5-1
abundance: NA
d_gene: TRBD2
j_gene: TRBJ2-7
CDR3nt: TGCGCCAGCAGCTTGTTGGCGGGAGGGGACTACGAGCAGTACTTC
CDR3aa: CASSLLAGGDYEQYF

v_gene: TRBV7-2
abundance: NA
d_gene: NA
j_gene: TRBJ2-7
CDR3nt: TGTGCCAGCAGCCCAACTAGGTTCCTCTACGAGCAGTACTTC
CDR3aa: CASSPTRFLYEQYF

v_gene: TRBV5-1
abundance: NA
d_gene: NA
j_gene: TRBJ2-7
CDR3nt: TGCGCCAGCAGATCAGGGGACCCCTACGAGCAGTACTTC
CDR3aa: CASRSGDPYEQYF

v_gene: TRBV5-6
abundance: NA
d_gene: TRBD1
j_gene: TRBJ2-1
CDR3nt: TGTGCCAGCAGCTTGGGACAGGGGTTTGGGCAGTTCTTC
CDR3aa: CASSLGQGFGQFF

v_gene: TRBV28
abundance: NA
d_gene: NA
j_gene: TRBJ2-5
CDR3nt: TGTGCCAGCAGTTTCCGCGCGCTGACCCAGTACTTC
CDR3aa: CASSFRALTQYF

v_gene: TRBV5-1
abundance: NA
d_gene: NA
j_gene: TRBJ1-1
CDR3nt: TGCGCCAGCAGCTTGGTAAAGCGCACACCCGAAGCTTTCTTT
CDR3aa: CASSLVKRTPEAFF

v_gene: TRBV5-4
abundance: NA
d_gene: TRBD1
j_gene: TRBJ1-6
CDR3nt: TGTGCCAGCAGCACACTCAGCTCGGGGACAGTTAATTCACCCCTCCACTTT
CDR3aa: CASSTLSSGTVNSPLHF

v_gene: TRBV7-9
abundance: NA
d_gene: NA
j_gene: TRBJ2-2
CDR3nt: TGTGCCAGCAGACAGATGAACACCGGGGAGCTGTTTTTT
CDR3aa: CASRQMNTGELFF

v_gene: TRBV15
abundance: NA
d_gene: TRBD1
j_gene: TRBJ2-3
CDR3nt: TGTGCCACCAGCAGAGATGGACAGGGCACAGATACGCAGTATTTT
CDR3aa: CATSRDGQGTDTQYF

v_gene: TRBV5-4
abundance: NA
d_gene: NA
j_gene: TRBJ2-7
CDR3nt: TGTGCCAGCAGCACGGACGGGAACGCCTACGAGCAGTACTTC
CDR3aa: CASSTDGNAYEQYF

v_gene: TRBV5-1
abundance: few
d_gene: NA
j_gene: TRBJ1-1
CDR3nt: TGCGCCAGCAGCTTCGGGGGGGGGACTGAAGCTTTCTTT
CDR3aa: CASSFGGGTEAFF

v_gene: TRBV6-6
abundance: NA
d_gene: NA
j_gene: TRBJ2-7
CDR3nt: TGTGCCAGCAGTACCTCCTGGGACACCTACTACGAGCAGTACTTC
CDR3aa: CASSTSWDTYYEQYF